This passage covers 30 T cell receptor beta chains from one sample sequenced in a study of blood T cell repertoires in COVID-19 (dated by TCRdb to the early 2020s). Libraries were made using the immunoSEQ multiplex PCR assay. What TCRdb holds here is the immuneACCESS table cut down to in-frame rearrangements. Part of the clones is not present; checked against another copy, under half of the missing clones reflect an unresolved V gene, and the others are unexplained. The sample table contains 450,000 or so clones; only one count was recorded for about 91% of them. The ten largest account for approximately 1.5% of the sample. The sample comprised peripheral blood. These receptors all come from a middle-aged woman with COVID-19, enrolled during active disease.

The rearrangement uses TRBV18 and TRBJ1-2; D gene unclear. The CDR3 extends over 14 amino acids. With 2 bases removed from V and 7 bases from J, the gap between germline ends came to 14 bases. From germline, CDR1 is KGHSH and CDR2 LQKENI. For the CDR3, the DNA is TGTGCCAGCTCACCAAGAGGGAGAGAGGGTGGCTACACCTTC. It codes for CASSPRGREGGYTF.

The chain combines TRBV28 with TRBJ1-5; D remains ambiguous. The CDR3 spans 15 residues. Trimming cost V 2 bases and J 0 bases, with 8 bases left between them. CDR1 and CDR2 (germline): MDHEN, SYDVKM. The CDR3 spells CASSLRGYSNQPQHF. In DNA, the CDR3 is TGTGCCAGCAGTTTAAGAGGTTATAGCAATCAGCCCCAGCATTTT.

This chain connects TRBV24-1 to TRBJ2-3; possibly TRBD1 for D (6 bases). The CDR3 has 13 amino acids. The V and J ends lost 10 bases and 2 bases respectively, with 12 bases between them. Germline CDR1 is KGHDR and CDR2 is SFDVKD. The CDR3 reads CATGAKNTDTQYF. The CDR3 DNA reads as TGTGCCACGGGGGCAAAAAACACAGATACGCAGTATTTT.

This clone appeared once. The chain couples TRBV10-3 to TRBJ1-5; 8 nucleotides match TRBD1. Unmatched junction bases numbered 5, after V lost 6 bases and J lost 4 bases. This CDR3 has 14 residues. In germline, CDR1 is ENHRY, CDR2 SYGVKD. The CDR3 reads CAISLQGDNQPQHF. The CDR3 DNA reads as TGTGCCATCAGCCTACAGGGGGATAATCAGCCCCAGCATTTT.

This chain joins TRBV5-1 and TRBJ1-3, with D unclear. Germline CDR1 SGHRS, CDR2 YFSETQ. This CDR3 is built from 16 residues. V was clipped by 0 bases and J by 0 bases, with 10 bases between them. The DNA of the CDR3 is TGCGCCAGCAGCTTGGCCGGAGGTAACTCTGGAAACACCATATATTTT. This translates into CASSLAGGNSGNTIYF.

This chain links TRBV9 with TRBJ1-1; D might be TRBD1 (6 bases). V was cut by 3 bases and J by 1 base, with 13 bases left in between. Germline loops: CDR1 SGDLS, CDR2 YYNGEE. This CDR3 is built from 15 residues. The CDR3 region is CASSGGGTTNTEAFF. As DNA, the CDR3 is TGTGCCAGCAGCGGCGGGGGGACAACGAACACTGAAGCTTTCTTT. Combining the CDR3 with reference TRBV9 and TRBJ1-1 gives the whole variable domain DSGVTQTPKHLITATGQRVTLRCSPRSGDLSVYWYQQSLDQGLQFLIQYYNGEERAKGNILERFSAQQFPDLHSELNLSSLELGDSALYFCASSGGGTTNTEAFFGQGTRLTVV.

This clone was seen only once. This sequence joins TRBV28 and TRBJ1-5; 7 bases match TRBD1. This CDR3 is 14 amino acids long. Losses at the gene ends were 5 bases for V and 2 bases for J; bases not matched to a gene: 3. The germline gives CDR1 MDHEN, CDR2 SYDVKM. CDR3 amino acids: CASSLTGGNQPQHF. In nucleotides, the CDR3 is TGTGCCAGCAGTCTTACAGGGGGCAATCAGCCCCAGCATTTT.

The chain employs TRBV6-6 and TRBJ1-6; D uncertain. This CDR3 contains 15 residues. The germline V and J ends were trimmed by 2 bases and 7 bases, with 12 bases remaining between them. Germline assignment: CDR1 MNHNY and CDR2 SVGAGI (reference sequence). The CDR3 here is CASSYDTRENSPLHF. In DNA, the CDR3 is TGTGCCAGCAGTTACGACACCCGGGAAAATTCACCCCTCCACTTT.

The chain carries TRBV27 and TRBJ1-4; no firm D call. In germline, CDR1 is MNHEY, CDR2 SMNVEV (reference sequence). Between the trimmed V and J ends, which lost 6 bases and 4 bases, there was a span of 12 bases. CDR3 size: 14 residues. The CDR3 DNA reads TGTGCCAGCAGCTCTATCCGGTTTAATGAAAAACTGTTTTTT. Protein product: CASSSIRFNEKLFF.

The CDR3 loop reads CASSQLSGTDYNEQFF. CDR3 DNA: TGCGCCAGCAGCCAACTTAGCGGGACTGATTACAATGAGCAGTTCTTC. The chain has TRBV4-3 and TRBJ2-1, with 8 bases aligning to TRBD2. The J segment lost 4 bases and the V segment lost 2 bases, leaving 7 bases of the junction unmatched. Germline CDR1 is LGHNA and CDR2 is YSLEER. This CDR3 comprises 16 residues.

The chain is built from TRBV7-6 and TRBJ1-5, with a possible D match to TRBD1 (5 bases). Germline V gene data show CDR1 as SGHVS and CDR2 as FNYEAQ. Trimming cost V 3 bases and J 5 bases, with 14 bases left between them. The CDR3 extends over 15 amino acids. CDR3 in DNA: TGTGCCAGCAGCTTGTCCGTTGGGGGGGATCAGCCCCAGCATTTT. As protein: CASSLSVGGDQPQHF.

CDR3 region: CASSTSSGQDFNIQYF. The DNA for the CDR3 is TGTGCCAGTAGTACCTCCTCGGGACAGGACTTCAACATTCAGTACTTC. The rearrangement uses TRBV19 and TRBJ2-4, with 8 bases fitting TRBD1. Looked up from germline, CDR1 is LNHDA and CDR2 is SQIVND (reference sequence). V was pared by 4 bases and J by 7 bases, with 12 bases of the junction left unmatched. This CDR3 comprises 16 residues.

The chain combines TRBV20-1 with TRBJ1-1; D possibly corresponds to TRBD1 (6 bases). Trimming cost V 3 bases and J 1 base, with 9 bases left between them. The CDR3 extends over 13 amino acids. CDR1 DFQATT and CDR2 SNEGSKA come from the germline V gene (reference sequence). In DNA form, the CDR3 reads TGCAGTGCTAGTCAGGGGACGAACACTGAAGCTTTCTTT. Residues: CSASQGTNTEAFF.

DNA of the CDR3: TGTGCCAGCAGCCTCTCGGGGCTAGCGGGACGCACAGATACGCAGTATTTT. It codes for CASSLSGLAGRTDTQYF. J is TRBJ2-3 and V is TRBV7-6; 9 bases line up with TRBD2. CDR1 is SGHVS, CDR2 FNYEAQ, per germline. The CDR3 covers 17 residues. Germline trimming cut 5 bases from V and 1 base from J; bases unmatched to any gene: 10.

This chain links TRBV7-9 with TRBJ1-3, with D perhaps TRBD1 (6 bases). The CDR3 covers 16 residues. The germline V gene has CDR1 SEHNR and CDR2 FQNEAQ (reference sequence). Trimming took off 1 base at V and 0 bases at J, with 10 bases between the two ends. The DNA of the CDR3 is TGTGCCAGCAGCTTAGGACAGGCTCTCTCTGGAAACACCATATATTTT. Protein: CASSLGQALSGNTIYF.

The chain is built from TRBV7-2 and TRBJ1-2, with 8 bases aligning to TRBD1. Germline values: CDR1 SGHTA, CDR2 FQGNSA. V dropped 3 bases and J dropped 8; count of bases not matched to a gene: 11. The CDR3 totals 15 residues. CDR3 residues: CASSFGGQAQGGYTF. The CDR3 nucleotides are TGTGCCAGCAGCTTCGGGGGACAGGCCCAGGGGGGCTACACCTTC. The entire variable domain, with the rest obtained from reference TRBV7-2 and TRBJ1-2, is as follows: GAGVSQSPSNKVTEKGKDVELRCDPISGHTALYWYRQSLGQGLEFLIYFQGNSAPDKSGLPSDRFSAERTGGSVSTLTIQRTQQEDSAVYLCASSFGGQAQGGYTFGSGTRLTVV.

The chain is built from TRBV5-1 and TRBJ1-1; possible D gene TRBD1, 6 bases. V lost 4 bases, J lost 5 bases, and 15 bases lay in between. From germline, CDR1 is SGHRS and CDR2 YFSETQ. The CDR3 runs 14 residues. The CDR3 DNA follows: TGCGCCAGCAGCCATGGACAGTCGGGGACTGAAGCTTTCTTT. Translated, it gives CASSHGQSGTEAFF.

The CDR3 loop is CSVVTRDRGLSGYTF. CDR3 in DNA: TGCAGCGTCGTAACCCGGGACAGGGGCCTCTCGGGCTACACCTTC. The chain employs TRBV29-1 and TRBJ1-2, with 10 positions matching TRBD1. The CDR3 covers 15 residues. The V gene end was trimmed by 6 bases and the J gene end by 8 bases; junction bases not matched to a gene: 15. The germline V gene has CDR1 SQVTM and CDR2 ANQGSEA.

V is TRBV5-1 and J is TRBJ1-5; D gene unclear. The CDR3 sequence is 13 residues long. The germline CDR1 and CDR2 sequences are SGHRS and YFSETQ. V lost 4 bases, J lost 5 bases, and 10 bases lay in between. The CDR3 nucleotides read TGCGCCAGCAGCCGATCGGCGGATCAGCCCCAGCATTTT. This sequence encodes CASSRSADQPQHF.

V and J are TRBV7-8 and TRBJ2-7, with 10 bases lining up with TRBD2. The CDR3 loop spans 13 amino acids. Germline CDR1 SGHVS, CDR2 FQNEAQ. J lost 6 bases, V lost 6 bases, and 5 bases had no gene match. The CDR3 DNA sequence: TGTGCCAGCAGGGTTAGCGGGGGGTCCGAGCAGTACTTC. Translating it yields CASRVSGGSEQYF.

The chain uses TRBV6-6 and TRBJ2-7; 9 bases agree with TRBD1. Germline CDR1 MNHNY, CDR2 SVGAGI (reference sequence). J lost 1 base, V lost 6 bases, and 7 bases had no gene match. This CDR3 is built from 15 residues. The chain's CDR3 is CASRPDRGFSYEQYF. CDR3 coding DNA: TGTGCCAGCAGGCCGGACAGGGGTTTTTCCTACGAGCAGTACTTC.

The chain employs TRBV9 and TRBJ2-7, with D tentatively TRBD2 (6 bases). This CDR3 region has 16 residues. V was clipped by 0 bases and J by 2 bases, with 15 bases between them. Per germline, CDR1 SGDLS and CDR2 YYNGEE. CDR3 region: CASSVAGHAGTYEQYF. The CDR3 DNA sequence: TGTGCCAGCAGCGTAGCTGGGCATGCGGGGACCTACGAGCAGTACTTC. Complete variable domain (other parts from reference TRBV9 and TRBJ2-7): DSGVTQTPKHLITATGQRVTLRCSPRSGDLSVYWYQQSLDQGLQFLIQYYNGEERAKGNILERFSAQQFPDLHSELNLSSLELGDSALYFCASSVAGHAGTYEQYFGPGTRLTVT.

The gene calls are TRBV7-9 and TRBJ1-5; D is possibly TRBD1 (6 bases). Germline-derived CDR1 and CDR2 are SEHNR and FQNEAQ (reference sequence). The CDR3 covers 14 residues. The V end was cut by 1 base, the J end by 7 bases, with 11 bases between. In DNA, the CDR3 is TGTGCCAGCAGCTTAGGGTGGGGGCAACAGCCCCAGCATTTT. Its translation: CASSLGWGQQPQHF.

The chain joins TRBV5-8 to TRBJ1-1; D possibly corresponds to TRBD1 (6 bases). The CDR3 consists of 15 residues. Trimming pared 4 bases from V and 3 bases from J, leaving 16 bases between. CDR1 and CDR2 from the germline V gene are SGHTS and YDEGEE. CDR3 protein: CASSIGLGGYTEAFF. The CDR3 nucleotides are TGTGCCAGCAGCATTGGATTAGGGGGATACACTGAAGCTTTCTTT.

This clone appeared a single time. This sequence joins TRBV5-6 and TRBJ2-1, with 13 bases fitting TRBD2. Per germline, CDR1 SGHDT and CDR2 YYEEEE. The CDR3 extends over 17 amino acids. The J segment lost 0 bases and the V segment lost 3 bases, leaving 3 bases of the junction unmatched. This CDR3 is CASSSTSGRISYNEQFF. The CDR3, as DNA: TGTGCCAGCAGCTCGACTAGCGGGAGGATCTCCTACAATGAGCAGTTCTTC.

The rearrangement uses TRBV2 and TRBJ1-1; a possible D gene is TRBD1 (6 bases). Germline CDR1 and CDR2: SNHLY and FYNNEI. The CDR3 extends over 14 amino acids. Deletions cut 7 bases from V and 5 bases from J, with 17 bases between. CDR3 sequence (DNA): TGTGCCAGCACAAATAAGGGGGTCCGTACTGAAGCTTTCTTT. Protein sequence: CASTNKGVRTEAFF.

This chain joins TRBV9 and TRBJ2-5; D possibly corresponds to TRBD1 (6 bases). Per germline, CDR1 SGDLS and CDR2 YYNGEE. Trimming removed 0 bases from V and 5 bases from J, with 11 bases in between. CDR3 length: 14 residues. For the CDR3, the DNA is TGTGCCAGCAGCGTAGTGGGGGCTGCGGAGACCCAGTACTTC. It codes for CASSVVGAAETQYF.

This chain joins TRBV6-2 or TRBV6-3 and TRBJ2-3; a weak D match, TRBD1 (5 bases). V was cut by 5 bases and J by 6 bases, with 12 bases left in between. CDR1 is MNHEY and CDR2 is SVGEGT in the germline V gene. This CDR3 has 13 amino acids. In DNA form, the CDR3 reads TGTGCCAGCAGTCCGACAGAGATTGATACGCAGTATTTT. The encoded protein is CASSPTEIDTQYF.

The chain couples TRBV19 to TRBJ2-1; no reliable D call. The CDR3 covers 15 residues. Germline V gene lookup returns CDR1 LNHDA and CDR2 SQIVND (reference sequence). V gave up 6 bases and J gave up 0 bases, with 12 bases separating them. The CDR3 region is CASSRERGSYNEQFF. The CDR3 DNA reads TGTGCCAGTAGCCGAGAGAGAGGCTCCTACAATGAGCAGTTCTTC.

The chain carries TRBV5-1 and TRBJ2-5; 7 bases align to TRBD1. The V and J ends lost 2 bases and 2 bases, in that order; junction bases with no gene match: 9. Germline CDR1 SGHRS, CDR2 YFSETQ. This CDR3 comprises 16 residues. Written as DNA, the CDR3 is TGCGCCAGCAGCTTACTCGCCGGGACAGCTCAAGAGACCCAGTACTTC. The encoded protein is CASSLLAGTAQETQYF.